The 25 T cell receptor beta chains below all came from one sample that was sequenced in a study of cytomegalovirus exposure and HLA in healthy donors. Vbeta (60) and Jbeta (13) primers were used in the PCR. TCRdb's table, derived via immunoSEQ multiplex PCR, lists solely in-frame clones and lacks some. Of about 130,000 clones in the sample, 82% were seen once. Specimen: PBMCs. These TCRs come from a boy younger than 10 in good health and CMV-seronegative.

The chain recombines TRBV4-3 with TRBJ2-2; 8 bases align to TRBD1. Looked up from germline, CDR1 is LGHNA and CDR2 is YSLEER. With V trimmed by 1 base and J by 6 bases, 19 bases remained unmatched. The CDR3 extends over 20 amino acids. CDR3 sequence reads: CASSQVKTGGNPLSSGELFF. CDR3 DNA: TGCGCCAGCAGCCAAGTAAAAACAGGGGGAAATCCCCTCTCGTCCGGGGAGCTGTTTTTT.

The V gene is TRBV13, the J gene TRBJ1-2, with a weak D call TRBD1 (5 bases). CDR3 size: 15 residues. The germline gives CDR1 PRHDT, CDR2 FYEKMQ (reference sequence). V lost 5 bases, J lost 0 bases, and 13 bases lay in between. This chain's CDR3 is CASSARQSANYGYTF. As DNA, the CDR3 is TGTGCCAGCAGCGCCAGACAGAGCGCTAACTATGGCTACACCTTC.

The genes are TRBV6-6 and TRBJ1-2; D is unclear. The CDR3 loop spans 11 amino acids. V dropped 8 bases and J dropped 4 bases, with 8 bases sitting between them. CDR1 and CDR2 (germline): MNHNY, SVGAGI (reference sequence). CDR3 protein: CASGRGYGYTF. CDR3 nucleotides: TGTGCCAGCGGCCGAGGCTATGGCTACACCTTC.

This chain connects TRBV6-5 to TRBJ1-1; 8 bases fit TRBD1. The CDR3 is 14 residues long. The V and J ends lost 5 bases and 1 base, in that order; junction bases with no gene match: 3. CDR1 is MNHEY and CDR2 is SVGAGI in the germline V gene. CDR3 nucleotides: TGTGCCAGCAGTCAAGACAGGGGGAACACTGAAGCTTTCTTT. Translating it yields CASSQDRGNTEAFF.

The chain uses TRBV4-1 and TRBJ2-5; TRBD1 agrees at 9 bases. The J call may be mistaken, given a closer DNA end match to TRBJ2-7. In germline, CDR1 is MGHRA, CDR2 YSYEKL. The CDR3 contains 14 residues. CDR3 protein: CASSLGTGFREQYF. In nucleotides, the CDR3 is TGCGCCAGCAGCCTCGGGACAGGGTTTCGCGAGCAGTACTTC.

The rearrangement links TRBV5-1 to TRBJ2-5; no clear D gene. Germline assignment: CDR1 SGHRS and CDR2 YFSETQ. V was trimmed by 4 bases and J by 0 bases, leaving 4 bases between them. The CDR3 spans 12 residues. The CDR3 loop reads CASSLYQETQYF. The CDR3 nucleotides read TGCGCCAGCAGCCTGTACCAAGAGACCCAGTACTTC.

The chain employs TRBV18 and TRBJ1-5; D is perhaps TRBD1 (6 bases). Germline CDR1 and CDR2: KGHSH and LQKENI. The CDR3 covers 17 residues. The V and J ends lost 4 bases and 2 bases respectively, with 18 bases between them. CDR3 nucleotide sequence: TGTGCCAGCTCACAAATACAACAGGGTCGGGGCAATCAGCCCCAGCATTTT. It translates to CASSQIQQGRGNQPQHF.

The CDR3 loop reads CSVVWWDNQETQYF. The CDR3 DNA reads TGCAGCGTTGTTTGGTGGGACAACCAAGAGACCCAGTACTTC. The chain recombines TRBV29-1 with TRBJ2-5, with D maybe TRBD1 (6 bases). Looked up from germline, CDR1 is SQVTM and CDR2 is ANQGSEA. This CDR3 has 14 residues. V gave up 4 bases and J gave up 0 bases, with 12 bases separating them.

This chain uses TRBV7-9 with TRBJ1-2; D unclear. The germline V and J ends were trimmed by 3 bases and 8 bases, with 13 bases remaining between them. Per germline, CDR1 SEHNR and CDR2 FQNEAQ (reference sequence). The CDR3 totals 13 residues. The CDR3 region is CASSFQEERGYTF. The CDR3 region has the DNA TGTGCCAGCAGCTTCCAGGAGGAAAGAGGCTACACCTTC.

J is TRBJ1-6 and V is TRBV29-1, with D unresolved. In germline, CDR1 is SQVTM, CDR2 ANQGSEA. V was cut by 4 bases and J by 7 bases, with 17 bases left in between. The CDR3 runs 15 residues. The CDR3 DNA sequence: TGCAGCGTTGTCACTCCCAAAACTTTGAATTCACCCCTCCACTTT. Translated: CSVVTPKTLNSPLHF.

The chain carries TRBV30 and TRBJ2-7; TRBD2 matches at 7 bases. CDR3 length: 12 residues. The germline gives CDR1 GTSNPN, CDR2 SVGIG (reference sequence). Trimming removed 1 base from V and 7 bases from J; junction bases left unmatched: 4. CDR3 nucleotides: TGTGCCTGGAGTGGGGTGGGGGGGGAGCAGTACGTC. The encoded protein is CAWSGVGGEQYV.

The chain recombines TRBV5-1 with TRBJ1-2; possible D gene TRBD1, 5 bases. The ends were cut back, 3 bases at V and 6 bases at J, with 15 bases in the middle. The CDR3 runs to 14 residues. The germline V gene has CDR1 SGHRS and CDR2 YFSETQ. CDR3 loop: CASSSTQGGDGYTF. CDR3 in DNA: TGCGCCAGCAGCTCAACTCAGGGAGGGGATGGCTACACCTTC.

The chain combines TRBV7-8 with TRBJ1-3, with a tentative D call TRBD1 (6 bases). The CDR3 is 16 residues long. CDR1 SGHVS and CDR2 FQNEAQ come from the germline V gene. V lost 1 base and J 0 bases, leaving 10 bases between the germline ends. The CDR3 coding sequence is TGTGCCAGCAGCTTAGTAGGACAGTTCTCTGGAAACACCATATATTTT. Amino acid sequence: CASSLVGQFSGNTIYF.

This chain connects TRBV18 to TRBJ2-7; D is ambiguous. CDR1 and CDR2 from the germline V gene are KGHSH and LQKENI. Trimming removed 3 bases at V and 0 bases at J, with 9 bases between. The CDR3 extends over 14 amino acids. The CDR3 protein is CASSPGWGSYEQYV. CDR3 bases: TGTGCCAGCTCACCGGGGTGGGGCTCCTACGAGCAGTACGTC.

V gene TRBV5-1 combines with J gene TRBJ2-7; 7 nucleotides match TRBD1. The CDR3 runs 18 residues. Germline V CDR1 and CDR2: SGHRS, YFSETQ. V lost 3 bases to trimming and J lost 2 bases; unmatched junction nucleotides: 17. The CDR3 DNA sequence: TGCGCCAGCAGCTACCTCGAGATGGACAGGCGGACTCCCTACGAGCAGTACTTC. Translating it yields CASSYLEMDRRTPYEQYF.

This clone was counted between two and nine times. V gene TRBV4-3 combines with J gene TRBJ1-6; no firm D call. Between the trimmed V and J ends, which lost 0 bases and 7 bases, there was a span of 28 bases. Germline CDR1 and CDR2: LGHNA and YSLEER. This CDR3 comprises 21 residues. CDR3 protein: CASSQDADKTDYRAHNSPLHF. CDR3 nucleotides: TGCGCCAGCAGCCAAGATGCCGACAAGACCGACTATCGAGCCCACAATTCACCCCTCCACTTT.

The CDR3, as DNA: TGTGCCAGCGTCGGGAGAGGCACAGATACGCAGTATTTT. Its protein is CASVGRGTDTQYF. The rearrangement links TRBV2 to TRBJ2-3, with D tentatively TRBD2 (6 bases). The V gene's germline CDR1 is SNHLY and CDR2 FYNNEI. The CDR3 length is 13 residues. V lost 8 bases to trimming and J lost 1 base, with 10 bases between them. Filled out from reference TRBV2 and TRBJ2-3, the complete variable domain reads EPEVTQTPSHQVTQMGQEVILRCVPISNHLYFYWYRQILGQKVEFLVSFYNNEISEKSEIFDDQFSVERPDGSNFTLKIRSTKLEDSAMYFCASVGRGTDTQYFGPGTRLTVL.

In this sample, this clone turned up a few times. The CDR3 coding sequence is TGTGCCAGTAGTTCGTCAGGGATTGGGCGTGAAAAACTGTTTTTT. It translates to CASSSSGIGREKLFF. The J gene is TRBJ1-4, the V gene TRBV19, with D possibly being TRBD1 (5 bases). CDR3 length equals 15 residues. Per germline, CDR1 LNHDA and CDR2 SQIVND (reference sequence). The germline V and J ends were trimmed by 5 bases and 7 bases, with 17 bases remaining between them.

The genes are TRBV6-4 and TRBJ2-1; 10 nucleotides align to TRBD2. V gave up 6 bases and J gave up 7 bases; unmatched junction bases: 9. The CDR3 runs 15 residues. The germline gives CDR1 MRHNA, CDR2 SNTAGT. The CDR3 sequence: CASSHLAGEGNEQFF. Written as DNA, the CDR3 is TGTGCCAGCAGCCATCTAGCGGGAGAGGGGAATGAGCAGTTCTTC.

The chain carries TRBV18 and TRBJ2-7, with TRBD2 matching over 13 bases. The CDR3 has 18 amino acids. Germline trimming cut 3 bases from V and 2 bases from J; bases unmatched to any gene: 10. Germline lookup yields CDR1 KGHSH and CDR2 LQKENI. The CDR3 sequence: CASSPIGTSGASAYEQYV. For the CDR3, the DNA is TGTGCCAGCTCACCTATTGGGACTAGCGGGGCTTCGGCCTACGAGCAGTACGTC.

J is TRBJ2-3 and V is TRBV27; D possibly corresponds to TRBD1 (6 bases). The germline gives CDR1 MNHEY, CDR2 SMNVEV (reference sequence). This CDR3 has 13 amino acids. V was pared by 9 bases and J by 2 bases, with 12 bases between. The CDR3 reads CASGDRFTDTQYF. The CDR3 DNA is TGTGCCAGTGGAGACAGGTTCACAGATACGCAGTATTTT.

J is TRBJ1-1 and V is TRBV6-6, with 7 bases aligning to TRBD1. The germline V gene encodes CDR1 MNHNY and CDR2 SVGAGI (reference sequence). The CDR3 is 13 residues long. Losses at the gene ends were 2 bases for V and 3 bases for J; bases not matched to a gene: 0. Written as DNA, the CDR3 is TGTGCCAGCAGTTACCAGGGGGACACTGAAGCTTTCTTT. Translating it yields CASSYQGDTEAFF.

This clone was observed a few times. The chain links TRBV6-5 to TRBJ2-1; the match to TRBD2 covers 8 bases. V lost 6 bases to trimming and J lost 9 bases; unmatched junction nucleotides: 13. The CDR3 is 15 residues long. CDR1 and CDR2 (germline): MNHEY, SVGAGI. The DNA for the CDR3 is TGTGCCAGCAGCCAACTAGCGGACCTCTTGAGTGAGCAGTTCTTC. Amino acid sequence: CASSQLADLLSEQFF.

The J gene is TRBJ2-2, the V gene TRBV6-4; perhaps TRBD2 as D (6 bases). The germline gives CDR1 MRHNA, CDR2 SNTAGT. CDR3 size: 15 residues. V shed 6 bases and J shed 3 bases, with 14 bases lying between them. CDR3 residues: CASSPAGGDTGELFF. The CDR3 DNA follows: TGTGCCAGCAGCCCCGCAGGAGGGGACACCGGGGAGCTGTTTTTT.

This clone is a singleton in its sample. V usage is TRBV7-9 and J usage is TRBJ2-7, with a possible D match to TRBD1 (5 bases). V was cut by 1 base and J by 2 bases, with 9 bases left in between. The CDR3 extends over 14 amino acids. Germline loops: CDR1 SEHNR, CDR2 FQNEAQ (reference sequence). CDR3 loop: CASSLEGVPYEQYV. In nucleotides, the CDR3 is TGTGCCAGCAGCTTAGAAGGGGTCCCCTACGAGCAGTACGTC.